This record concerns one TCR beta chain sequence. Its target is not known. This sample was taken from a study of CD8+ T cells in alopecia areata. Treatment described: oral pan-JAK inhibitor, 5-10 mg twice daily. Extraction and reverse transcription of RNA yielded cDNA as the sequencing template. Sequencing was performed with immunoSEQ multiplex PCR; in TCRdb, only in-frame clones are kept and a portion is missing. Of 200,000 to 250,000 clones in the sample, 64% were seen once. The CDR3 length is 14 residues. V was pared by 6 bases and J by 3 bases, with 9 bases between. Germline values: CDR1 LNHDA, CDR2 SQIVND (reference sequence). Notes on the study in general: Uncertain still, given a single nonresponder, is whether baseline CD8+ expansion links to response. Among the top 100, expanded CD8+ clones, as well as scalp clonality, were significantly decreased by tofacitinib.

The receptor comes from a human donor with alopecia areata. The source material was CD4+ T cells sorted from blood, sampled at week 4, from a patient treated with tofacitinib. This chain uses TRBV19 with TRBJ1-6; D ambiguous. This CDR3 is CASSSTNYNSPLHF. CDR3 nucleotides: TGTGCCAGTAGCTCTACAAACTATAATTCACCCCTCCACTTT.